This T cell receptor (beta chain) was sequenced during a study of vaccination and CD4 T cells after COVID-19. The treatment is: approximately 10-day PBMC culture with coronavirus spike peptide pools or control peptides (ViraFEST assay). V was cut by 6 bases and J by 5 bases, with 23 bases left in between. Germline CDR1 is DFQATT and CDR2 is SNEGSKA (reference sequence). This CDR3 has 16 amino acids. An Oncomine TCR Beta short-read assay was used to sequence the DNA from cultured CD4+ T cells. From the PCR reads, TCRdb called clonotypes with MiXCR, one entry per CDR3 protein. The table has 9,500 to 15,000 distinct CDR3 sequences, 60% seen once; the top ten hold 22%. Comments on this clonotype: Its antigen is still unknown.

The sequenced sample was CD4+ T cells from blood, cultured in vitro. This sequence joins TRBV20-1 and TRBJ2-1; D unresolved. The TCR originated in a human donor who had recovered from COVID-19. CDR3: CSAPDTSVRHNNEQFF. The CDR3 DNA reads TGCAGTGCCCCCGACACCTCGGTGAGACACAACAATGAGCAGTTCTTC.